This record covers a single T cell receptor (beta chain). This sample was taken from a study of blood T cell repertoires in COVID-19. Study context: The United States, Italy and Spain were the sources of the acute and convalescent COVID-19 samples.

As originally analysed: For nucleated cells, counts were estimated from reference gene primer amplification. Assay used: immunoSEQ multiplex PCR; TCRdb lists only in-frame clones, some missing. From that table come the V and J calls and clone size; the DNA was used to work out D and trimming. This sample has about 280,000 clones, with less than 90% found just once. V was trimmed by 4 bases and J by 2 bases, leaving 13 bases between them. This CDR3 has 15 amino acids. Germline V lookup: CDR1 SNHLY, CDR2 FYNNEI. The sequenced material came from peripheral blood. This receptor was obtained from a human donor in a cohort sampled during active COVID-19. The rearrangement links TRBV2 to TRBJ2-3; the D gene is possibly TRBD2 (5 bases). The chain's CDR3 is CASSASGSHTDTQYF. Here the CDR3 DNA reads TGTGCCAGCAGTGCCAGCGGTTCCCACACAGATACGCAGTATTTT.